The sequence of this TCR beta chain was determined in a study of immune cell composition in non-small cell lung cancer. TCRdb keeps only in-frame clones here, not all; method: immunoSEQ multiplex PCR. The table lists about 9,000 clones, roughly 80% of them singletons. Remarks on this clone: Antigen: not known.

Findings and limits, study-wide: Clones >0.5% enriched in tumour were rarer in adenocarcinoma (roughly 35%) than squamous (approximately 80%).

Germline V gene data show CDR1 as SGDLS and CDR2 as YYNGEE. CDR3 length: 15 amino acids. V lost 7 bases to trimming and J lost 2 bases, with 16 bases between them. The sequence came from a human donor with non-small cell lung cancer. The sample consisted of lung tumor tissue. The chain uses TRBV9 and TRBJ2-1, with D perhaps assigned TRBD1 or TRBD2 (5 bases each). CDR3 sequence: CASGGASPTYNEQFF. The CDR3 DNA reads as TGTGCCAGCGGGGGAGCTAGCCCAACCTACAATGAGCAGTTCTTC.